This is a list of T cell receptor beta chains from one sample in a study of blood T cell repertoires in COVID-19. Profiled with immunoSEQ multiplex PCR; TCRdb holds only in-frame clones, not every one. The table has roughly 180,000 clones, around 85% seen once; the top ten hold 8.2%. The sample consisted of peripheral blood. The receptor set was obtained from a woman aged 55-70 years with acute or convalescent COVID-19. The CDR3 runs from the conserved cysteine through the conserved F or W. Fields, in order: clone size, J gene, D gene, V gene, CDR3 protein, CDR3 DNA. D genes are given only for firm matches. Expanded clones get a size class; other rows say once, few or many, or leave the size out.

>NA|TRBJ2-2|NA|TRBV19
CASTPRRDTYTGELFF
TGTGCCAGTACCCCCCGAAGGGACACGTACACCGGGGAGCTGTTTTTT
>NA|TRBJ2-7|TRBD2|TRBV9
CASSVGGLAGVWEQYF
TGTGCCAGCAGCGTAGGAGGGCTAGCGGGAGTGTGGGAGCAGTACTTC
>once|TRBJ1-5|NA|TRBV24-1
CATSAADSNQPQHF
TGTGCCACCAGTGCTGCAGATAGCAATCAGCCCCAGCATTTT
>NA|TRBJ2-1|TRBD2|TRBV6-5
CASRPAGGQNEQFF
TGTGCCAGCAGGCCAGCGGGAGGGCAAAATGAGCAGTTCTTC
>NA|TRBJ1-6|NA|TRBV7-2
CASSSDPGGAGSPLHF
TGTGCCAGCAGCTCCGACCCGGGGGGGGCTGGTTCACCCCTCCACTTT
>NA|TRBJ1-3|TRBD1|TRBV19
CASTATWTGSNTIYF
TGTGCCAGTACCGCGACCTGGACAGGGTCGAACACCATATATTTT
>NA|TRBJ2-1|NA|TRBV14
CASSQAPGSSINEQFF
TGTGCCAGCAGCCAAGCCCCGGGTAGCTCGATCAATGAGCAGTTCTTC
>once|TRBJ1-5|TRBD1|TRBV6-1
CASSEATGTAVSNQPQHF
TGTGCCAGCAGTGAAGCTACCGGGACAGCGGTTAGCAATCAGCCCCAGCATTTT
>NA|TRBJ1-6|TRBD1|TRBV3-1/TRBV3-2
CASSQDQGAVSPLHF
TGTGCCAGCAGCCAAGATCAGGGGGCAGTGTCACCCCTCCACTTT
>NA|TRBJ1-2|TRBD1|TRBV2
CARHVTGVFLGGYGYTF
TGTGCCCGACACGTGACAGGGGTCTTCCTCGGAGGCTATGGCTACACCTTC
>NA|TRBJ1-6|NA|TRBV27
CASSLSAGSHFNSPLHF
TGTGCCAGCAGTTTATCGGCAGGAAGCCACTTCAATTCACCCCTCCACTTT
>once|TRBJ2-1|TRBD2|TRBV19
CASSQRGDEFF
TGTGCCAGTAGTCAACGGGGGGACGAGTTCTTC
>NA|TRBJ2-7|TRBD2|TRBV28
CASSPGTSEYEQYF
TGTGCCAGCAGCCCCGGGACTAGCGAGTACGAGCAGTACTTC
>NA|TRBJ1-5|NA|TRBV12-3/TRBV12-4
CASSASGGQPQHF
TGTGCCAGCAGCGCGAGCGGGGGTCAGCCCCAGCATTTT
>NA|TRBJ1-1|TRBD1|TRBV6-5
CASRTTGVNTEAFF
TGTGCCAGCAGGACGACAGGGGTGAACACTGAAGCTTTCTTT
>NA|TRBJ2-2|TRBD2|TRBV3-1/TRBV3-2
CASSQNGGAGVTGELFF
TGTGCCAGCAGCCAGAACGGCGGAGCGGGGGTCACCGGGGAGCTGTTTTTT
>NA|TRBJ1-4|TRBD1|TRBV15
CATSTGTEEKLFF
TGTGCCACCAGCACCGGGACAGAAGAAAAACTGTTTTTT
>NA|TRBJ1-5|NA|TRBV10-3
CAISEPGGQPQHF
TGTGCCATCAGTGAGCCCGGGGGTCAGCCCCAGCATTTT
>NA|TRBJ2-3|TRBD2|TRBV7-2
CASSFGLAGDTQYF
TGTGCCAGCAGCTTCGGACTAGCGGGAGATACGCAGTATTTT
>few|TRBJ1-2|TRBD1|TRBV7-9
CASSLNRGDYGYTF
TGTGCCAGCAGCTTAAACAGGGGAGACTATGGCTACACCTTC
>once|TRBJ2-3|TRBD2|TRBV27
CASSSGPLAGLTDTQYF
TGTGCCAGCAGTTCGGGGCCCCTAGCGGGACTCACAGATACGCAGTATTTT
>NA|TRBJ2-3|TRBD2|TRBV6-2/TRBV6-3
CASSYRPGGWLAGFADTQYF
TGTGCCAGCAGTTACAGGCCAGGGGGGTGGCTAGCGGGATTCGCAGATACGCAGTATTTT
>NA|TRBJ1-6|NA|TRBV5-6
CASSLGGQINSPLHF
TGTGCCAGCAGCTTGGGTGGGCAGATTAATTCACCCCTCCACTTT
>NA|TRBJ1-2|NA|TRBV11-3
CASSFSPLQGLVGGYTF
TGTGCCAGCAGCTTCTCCCCCCTACAGGGCCTGGTGGGTGGCTACACCTTC
>NA|TRBJ1-2|NA|TRBV27
CASSLRGGVGYTF
TGTGCCAGCAGTTTAAGGGGGGGGGTTGGCTACACCTTC
>NA|TRBJ2-2|TRBD1|TRBV13
CASSPGQGAGELFF
TGTGCCAGCAGCCCGGGACAGGGTGCCGGGGAGCTGTTTTTT
>NA|TRBJ2-5|NA|TRBV7-3
CASSPRTRQYQETQYF
TGTGCCAGCAGCCCTCGGACACGACAATACCAAGAGACCCAGTACTTC
>NA|TRBJ2-1|NA|TRBV3-1/TRBV3-2
CASSPPWGARSRSEQFF
TGTGCCAGCAGCCCTCCTTGGGGAGCCCGGTCGCGGTCTGAGCAGTTCTTC
>NA|TRBJ2-7|TRBD1|TRBV10-3
CAISVGQGYEQYF
TGTGCCATCAGTGTGGGACAGGGGTACGAGCAGTACTTC
>NA|TRBJ2-7|TRBD1|TRBV12-3/TRBV12-4
CASSPGQGGEQYF
TGTGCCAGCAGTCCGGGACAGGGAGGCGAGCAGTACTTC
>NA|TRBJ1-5|TRBD1|TRBV5-1
CASSPGQSFNQPQHF
TGCGCCAGCAGCCCGGGACAGTCCTTCAATCAGCCCCAGCATTTT
>NA|TRBJ2-1|NA|TRBV11-3
CASSKGALTDRNEQFF
TGTGCCAGCAGCAAAGGGGCCCTAACGGACCGCAATGAGCAGTTCTTC
>NA|TRBJ2-5|TRBD2|TRBV7-9
CASSENSGNLQETQYF
TGTGCCAGCAGCGAAAATAGCGGGAACTTACAAGAGACCCAGTACTTC
>once|TRBJ2-1|TRBD2|TRBV27
CASSPEGLVISNEQFF
TGTGCCAGCAGTCCCGAGGGACTAGTTATCTCCAATGAGCAGTTCTTC
>NA|TRBJ1-4|TRBD1|TRBV2
CASSVQGINEKLFF
TGTGCCAGCAGCGTACAGGGGATTAATGAAAAACTGTTTTTT
>NA|TRBJ1-1|NA|TRBV18
CASSPQGQAAEAFF
TGTGCCAGCTCACCACAGGGTCAAGCGGCTGAAGCTTTCTTT
>NA|TRBJ2-1|TRBD2|TRBV7-9
CASIPVLAGTYNEQFF
TGTGCCAGCATCCCTGTTCTAGCGGGAACCTACAATGAGCAGTTCTTC
>once|TRBJ2-7|TRBD2|TRBV5-4
CASSLAGLAGAVGEQYF
TGTGCCAGCAGCTTGGCCGGACTAGCGGGAGCAGTGGGTGAGCAGTACTTC
>NA|TRBJ1-1|TRBD1|TRBV27
CASSSSLGGEAFF
TGTGCCAGCAGTTCGTCCCTAGGGGGCGAAGCTTTCTTT
>NA|TRBJ2-2|NA|TRBV15
CATSRGGPNTGELFF
TGTGCCACCAGCAGAGGGGGCCCGAACACCGGGGAGCTGTTTTTT
>NA|TRBJ1-2|NA|TRBV12-3/TRBV12-4
CASLGGERGYTF
TGTGCCAGCTTAGGGGGGGAAAGGGGCTACACCTTC
>NA|TRBJ1-3|TRBD1|TRBV6-5
CASGTGGGNTIYF
TGTGCCAGCGGGACAGGGGGTGGAAACACCATATATTTT
>NA|TRBJ2-1|TRBD2|TRBV6-2/TRBV6-3
CASSVFRTSGSHEQFF
TGTGCCAGCAGTGTTTTTCGGACTAGCGGGAGCCATGAGCAGTTCTTC
>NA|TRBJ2-5|TRBD1|TRBV28
CASSLGTVTLETQYF
TGTGCCAGCAGTTTAGGGACAGTCACCTTGGAGACCCAGTACTTC
>once|TRBJ2-1|NA|TRBV6-5
CASSPQGLNNEQFF
TGTGCCAGCAGTCCTCAGGGACTTAATAATGAGCAGTTCTTC
>once|TRBJ2-2|NA|TRBV30
CAWSVGTGVSGELFF
TGTGCCTGGAGTGTAGGGACTGGGGTGTCCGGGGAGCTGTTTTTT
>NA|TRBJ1-6|TRBD1|TRBV11-2
CASSLKQGAPVSPLHF
TGTGCCAGCAGCCTCAAACAGGGGGCGCCAGTTTCACCCCTCCACTTT
>NA|TRBJ1-1|NA|TRBV3-1/TRBV3-2
CASSQSYRVELAFF
TGTGCCAGCAGCCAATCCTACAGGGTTGAACTGGCTTTCTTT
>once|TRBJ1-2|NA|TRBV4-2
CASSPGTPYGYTF
TGTGCCAGCAGCCCCGGGACTCCCTATGGCTACACCTTC
>few|TRBJ1-2|NA|TRBV2
CASSEAGLVSGYTF
TGTGCCAGCAGTGAAGCTGGCCTTGTTTCTGGCTACACCTTC
>NA|TRBJ1-3|NA|TRBV9
CASSVAPQGDTIYF
TGTGCCAGCAGCGTAGCTCCACAGGGTGACACCATATATTTT
>NA|TRBJ2-1|TRBD2|TRBV4-1
CASSQETGGGLDEQFF
TGCGCCAGCAGCCAAGAAACCGGGGGGGGGCTTGATGAGCAGTTCTTC
>NA|TRBJ1-2|TRBD1|TRBV6-1
CASSEAPGTVYGYTF
TGTGCCAGCAGTGAAGCGCCCGGGACAGTCTATGGCTACACCTTC
>NA|TRBJ1-1|NA|TRBV29-1
CSAAGPGSPLNTEAFF
TGCAGCGCCGCAGGGCCAGGAAGCCCTCTGAACACTGAAGCTTTCTTT